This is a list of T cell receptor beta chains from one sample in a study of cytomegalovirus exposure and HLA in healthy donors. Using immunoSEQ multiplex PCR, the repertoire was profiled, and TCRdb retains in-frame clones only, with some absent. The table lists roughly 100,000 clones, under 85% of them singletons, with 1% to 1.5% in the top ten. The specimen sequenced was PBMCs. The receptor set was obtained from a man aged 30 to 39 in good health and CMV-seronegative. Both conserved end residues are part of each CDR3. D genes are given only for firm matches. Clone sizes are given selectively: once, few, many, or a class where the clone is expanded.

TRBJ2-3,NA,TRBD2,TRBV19,CASSIGSSGSGTSTDTQYF,TGTGCCAGTAGTATAGGTTCTAGCGGGAGTGGAACTAGCACAGATACGCAGTATTTT
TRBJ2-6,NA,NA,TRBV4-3,CASSQESRRAGANVLTF,TGCGCTAGCAGCCAAGAAAGTCGGAGGGCTGGGGCCAACGTCCTGACTTTC
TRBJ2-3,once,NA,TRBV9,CASSASISNKNTDTQYF,TGTGCCAGCAGCGCGTCCATTTCCAACAAGAACACAGATACGCAGTATTTT
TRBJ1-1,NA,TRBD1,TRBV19,CASSRQGAMNTEAFF,TGTGCCAGTAGTCGACAGGGGGCAATGAACACTGAAGCTTTCTTT
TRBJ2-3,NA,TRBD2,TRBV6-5,CASKGTSGGTDTQYF,TGTGCCAGCAAAGGGACTAGCGGGGGCACAGATACGCAGTATTTT
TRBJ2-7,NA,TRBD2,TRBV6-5,CASSYISREGEQYF,TGTGCCAGCAGTTACATCTCCAGGGAGGGCGAGCAGTACTTC
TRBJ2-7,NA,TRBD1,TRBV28,CASTEDRTTYEQYF,TGTGCCAGCACCGAGGACAGGACCACCTACGAGCAGTACTTC
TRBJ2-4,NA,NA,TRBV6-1,CASSELQESIQYF,TGTGCCAGCAGTGAATTACAGGAGAGCATTCAGTACTTC
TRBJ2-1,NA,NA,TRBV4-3,CASSQDQAAPYNEQFF,TGCGCCAGCAGCCAAGATCAAGCGGCGCCCTACAATGAGCAGTTCTTC
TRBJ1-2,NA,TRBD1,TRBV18,CASSPRTGGDYGYTF,TGTGCCAGCTCACCAAGGACAGGGGGCGACTATGGCTACACCTTC
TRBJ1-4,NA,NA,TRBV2,CASSSQVGEGVF,TGTGCCAGCAGTTCGCAGGTGGGGGAGGGGGTTTTT
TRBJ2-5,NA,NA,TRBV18,CASSPQGKETQYF,TGTGCCAGCTCACCACAGGGGAAAGAGACCCAGTACTTC
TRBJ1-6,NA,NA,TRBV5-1,CASSPRVNSPLHF,TGCGCCAGCAGCCCCCGGGTTAATTCACCCCTCCACTTT
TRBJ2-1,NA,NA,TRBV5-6,CASSLAGGKAYNEQFF,TGTGCCAGCAGCTTGGCCGGAGGGAAAGCGTACAATGAGCAGTTCTTC
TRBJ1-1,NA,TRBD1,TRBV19,CASRKQGRMNTEAFF,TGTGCCAGTAGAAAACAGGGGCGAATGAACACTGAAGCTTTCTTT
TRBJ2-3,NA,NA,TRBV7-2,CASSLELAMWYF,TGTGCCAGCAGCTTAGAACTAGCAATGTGGTATTTT
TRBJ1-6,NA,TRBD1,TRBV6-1,CASSGAGQNSPLHF,TGTGCCAGCAGTGGGGCGGGACAGAACTCACCCCTCCACTTT